The 28 T cell receptor beta chains presented below share a single source sample, sequenced in a study of blood T cell repertoires in COVID-19. Here immunoSEQ multiplex PCR was the method, and the copy in TCRdb shows in-frame clones only, minus some. The sample consists of about 230,000 clones, 70% to 90% of them appearing once. Sequencing was done on a sample of peripheral blood. The receptors were sampled from a man aged 35 to 55 with acute or convalescent COVID-19.

The chain is built from TRBV3-1 (or the pseudogene TRBV3-2) and TRBJ1-2; 7 nucleotides align to TRBD1. With 6 bases clipped from V and 8 bases from J, the junction kept 3 bases outside the gene matches. Germline V gene data show CDR1 as LGHDT and CDR2 as YNNKEL (reference sequence). This CDR3 contains 11 residues. The CDR3 spells CASRQGDGYTF. CDR3 nucleotides: TGTGCCAGCAGGCAGGGGGACGGCTACACCTTC.

V and J are TRBV3-1 (or the pseudogene TRBV3-2) and TRBJ2-2; D is perhaps TRBD2 (6 bases). The germline V and J ends were trimmed by 5 bases and 5 bases, with 15 bases remaining between them. CDR3 size: 15 residues. Per germline, CDR1 LGHDT and CDR2 YNNKEL (reference sequence). The CDR3 reads CASSFLGGGTGELFF. CDR3 coding DNA: TGTGCCAGCAGCTTTTTGGGGGGAGGAACCGGGGAGCTGTTTTTT.

The chain recombines TRBV7-9 with TRBJ1-2, with D possibly matching TRBD1 (6 bases). The CDR3 totals 15 residues. The V end was cut by 5 bases, the J end by 3 bases, with 16 bases between. The germline gives CDR1 SEHNR, CDR2 FQNEAQ (reference sequence). The CDR3: CASSPPRGAHYGYTF. For the CDR3, the DNA is TGTGCCAGCAGCCCACCCCGGGGGGCCCACTATGGCTACACCTTC.

The chain employs TRBV19 and TRBJ1-1; a weak D match, TRBD1 (6 bases). The V end lost 3 bases, the J end lost 8 bases, and 19 bases lay between the germline ends. CDR3 length: 15 residues. In germline, CDR1 is LNHDA, CDR2 SQIVND (reference sequence). CDR3 DNA: TGTGCCAGTAGTATGATGGGGGCGGGTAATCAGGAAGCTTTCTTT. Its translation is CASSMMGAGNQEAFF. Supplemented by reference TRBV19 and TRBJ1-1, the full variable domain reads DGGITQSPKYLFRKEGQNVTLSCEQNLNHDAMYWYRQDPGQGLRLIYYSQIVNDFQKGDIAEGYSVSREKKESFPLTVTSAQKNPTAFYLCASSMMGAGNQEAFFGQGTRLTVV.

V gene TRBV19 combines with J gene TRBJ1-5, with D perhaps TRBD1 (5 bases). V was cut by 5 bases and J by 5 bases, with 10 bases left in between. CDR3 length: 13 amino acids. CDR1 is LNHDA and CDR2 is SQIVND in the germline V gene (reference sequence). CDR3 DNA sequence: TGTGCCAGTAGTTGGACACCAGATCAGCCCCAGCATTTT. This sequence encodes CASSWTPDQPQHF. Full variable domain (remainder filled in from reference TRBV19 and TRBJ1-5): DGGITQSPKYLFRKEGQNVTLSCEQNLNHDAMYWYRQDPGQGLRLIYYSQIVNDFQKGDIAEGYSVSREKKESFPLTVTSAQKNPTAFYLCASSWTPDQPQHFGDGTRLSIL.

The chain uses TRBV6-5 and TRBJ1-6; D gene ambiguous. V shed 0 bases and J shed 0 bases, with 6 bases lying between them. CDR1 is MNHEY and CDR2 is SVGAGI in the germline V gene. The CDR3 consists of 16 residues. CDR3 protein: CASSYSRDSYNSPLHF. CDR3 bases: TGTGCCAGCAGTTACTCGCGAGACTCCTATAATTCACCCCTCCACTTT.

The rearrangement uses TRBV30 and TRBJ1-1; perhaps TRBD1 as D (5 bases). This CDR3 has 14 amino acids. The ends were cut back, 6 bases at V and 4 bases at J, with 18 bases in the middle. Germline CDR1 and CDR2: GTSNPN and SVGIG (reference sequence). CDR3 amino acids: CACSLGLRGTEAFF. As DNA, the CDR3 is TGTGCCTGCTCCTTGGGGCTTAGAGGCACTGAAGCTTTCTTT.

V is TRBV6-5 and J is TRBJ2-5; D possibly corresponds to TRBD2 (6 bases). The germline V and J ends were trimmed by 2 bases and 4 bases, with 8 bases remaining between them. From germline, CDR1 is MNHEY and CDR2 SVGAGI. This CDR3 has 13 amino acids. In nucleotides, the CDR3 is TGTGCCAGCAGTTACGGAGGGCCAGAGACCCAGTACTTC. Translated, it gives CASSYGGPETQYF.

This chain connects TRBV5-8 to TRBJ2-1, with 15 nucleotides matching TRBD2. The V gene's germline CDR1 is SGHTS and CDR2 YDEGEE. This CDR3 is 16 amino acids long. Trimming took 4 bases from V and 8 from J; bases not matched to a gene: 7. The CDR3 nucleotides read TGTGCCAGCAGCCCGGGACTAGCGGGGGGCTTGGATGAGCAGTTCTTC. Encoded protein: CASSPGLAGGLDEQFF.

This clone was detected only once. V usage is TRBV5-5 and J usage is TRBJ2-1; D is unclear. From germline, CDR1 is SGHKS and CDR2 YYEKEE (reference sequence). The CDR3 consists of 15 residues. The ends were cut back, 1 base at V and 2 bases at J, with 10 bases in the middle. The CDR3 nucleotides read TGTGCCAGCAGCTTGTTCGGTGAAACCTACAATGAGCAGTTCTTC. It yields the protein CASSLFGETYNEQFF. Full variable domain (outside the CDR3, taken from reference TRBV5-5 and TRBJ2-1): DAGVTQSPTHLIKTRGQQVTLRCSPISGHKSVSWYQQVLGQGPQFIFQYYEKEERGRGNFPDRFSARQFPNYSSELNVNALLLGDSALYLCASSLFGETYNEQFFGPGTRLTVL.

This clone was seen a few times. The V call is TRBV19, the J call TRBJ1-1, with D possibly TRBD1 on 6 matching bases. The CDR3 is made up of 14 amino acids. Looked up from germline, CDR1 is LNHDA and CDR2 is SQIVND (reference sequence). V was clipped by 7 bases and J by 1 base, with 13 bases between them. The CDR3 region is CASTKGVENTEAFF. The CDR3 nucleotides read TGTGCCAGTACCAAGGGGGTTGAGAACACTGAAGCTTTCTTT.

The chain joins TRBV5-4 to TRBJ1-2; 7 nucleotides match TRBD1. CDR3 length: 14 amino acids. V was pared by 3 bases and J by 7 bases, with 9 bases of the junction left unmatched. Germline CDR1 reads SGHNT; CDR2 reads YYREEE (reference sequence). CDR3 DNA: TGTGCCAGCAGCTCGACAGGGCCCGCTTCTGGCTACACCTTC. Protein product: CASSSTGPASGYTF.

The chain couples TRBV6-5 to TRBJ2-7; D uncertain. This CDR3 is built from 14 residues. Trimming removed 5 bases at V and 0 bases at J, with 11 bases between. CDR1 MNHEY and CDR2 SVGAGI come from the germline V gene. CDR3 DNA sequence: TGTGCCAGCAGTATGTTGGGCAGCTCCTACGAGCAGTACTTC. Its protein product is CASSMLGSSYEQYF.

The genes are TRBV15 and TRBJ1-1, with a tentative D call TRBD1 (6 bases). The germline V gene encodes CDR1 LNHNV and CDR2 YYDKDF (reference sequence). The CDR3 loop spans 16 amino acids. V gave up 0 bases and J gave up 5 bases, with 16 bases separating them. As DNA, the CDR3 is TGTGCCACCAGCAGAGATAAGGCAGGGGTGGGTACTGAAGCTTTCTTT. As protein: CATSRDKAGVGTEAFF.

This clone was seen just once. The chain has TRBV3-1 (or the pseudogene TRBV3-2) and TRBJ2-7; D remains ambiguous. The CDR3 is 13 amino acids. V lost 4 bases and J lost 4, with 11 bases in between. Germline assignment: CDR1 LGHDT and CDR2 YNNKEL (reference sequence). For the CDR3, the DNA is TGTGCCAGCAGCCGCCCGGTCCCTTACGAGCAGTACTTC. Its protein is CASSRPVPYEQYF.

V and J are TRBV9 and TRBJ2-3; TRBD2 matches at 7 bases. The CDR3 spans 16 residues. CDR1 is SGDLS, CDR2 YYNGEE, per germline. V dropped 0 bases and J dropped 3; count of bases not matched to a gene: 7. CDR3 protein: CASSVDYAGETDTQYF. In DNA, the CDR3 is TGTGCCAGCAGCGTAGACTACGCGGGGGAAACAGATACGCAGTATTTT.

The rearrangement uses TRBV23-1 and TRBJ1-2; D may be TRBD1 (5 bases). TRBV23-1 is annotated as an ORF whose role is uncertain. The CDR3 spans 14 residues. The V and J ends lost 0 bases and 6 bases respectively, with 11 bases between them. CDR3 residues: CASSQSKGIDGYTF. The CDR3 nucleotides read TGCGCCAGCAGTCAATCAAAGGGGATCGATGGCTACACCTTC.

The chain carries TRBV3-1 (or the pseudogene TRBV3-2) and TRBJ2-3, with 9 bases identical to TRBD2. J was trimmed by 2 bases and V by 6 bases; bases with no gene match: 6. The CDR3 covers 15 residues. Germline assignment: CDR1 LGHDT and CDR2 YNNKEL (reference sequence). This CDR3 reads CASRKAGGHTDTQYF. The CDR3 bases are TGTGCCAGCAGAAAAGCGGGGGGCCACACAGATACGCAGTATTTT.

The V gene is TRBV6-1, the J gene TRBJ1-2; D not certain. Deletions cut 7 bases from V and 4 bases from J, with 13 bases between. Per germline, CDR1 MNHNS and CDR2 SASEGT. The CDR3 is 13 residues long. CDR3 loop: CASTWQIFYGYTF. The CDR3 bases are TGTGCCAGCACGTGGCAGATCTTCTATGGCTACACCTTC.

The chain links TRBV6-5 to TRBJ1-2; 8 bases match TRBD1. The ends lost 6 bases at V and 5 bases at J; junction bases unmatched: 11. CDR1 and CDR2 from the germline V gene are MNHEY and SVGAGI. This CDR3 has 15 amino acids. The CDR3 region is CASRPERTGRYGYTF. The CDR3 DNA reads TGTGCCAGCAGGCCAGAAAGGACAGGGAGATATGGCTACACCTTC.

This sequence joins TRBV24-1 and TRBJ1-5; D might be TRBD1 (6 bases). CDR1 is KGHDR and CDR2 is SFDVKD in the germline V gene. The CDR3 has 15 residues. Trimming took off 6 bases at V and 2 bases at J, with 13 bases between the two ends. In DNA, the CDR3 is TGTGCCACCAGTACTGGGACAAACGGCAATCAGCCCCAGCATTTT. Encoded protein: CATSTGTNGNQPQHF.

This clone was seen a few times. The junction shows a germline mismatch at one end, possibly a read error. The chain combines TRBV5-4 with TRBJ2-1, with D unresolved. The CDR3 sequence is 13 residues long. The germline CDR1 and CDR2 sequences are SGHNT and YYREEE (reference sequence). The CDR3 here is CASSLLSSNEQFF. CDR3 DNA: TGTGCCAGCAGCTTGTTATCCTCCAATGAGCAGTTCTTC.

This clone is a singleton in its sample. The chain joins TRBV11-3 to TRBJ1-1; D is undetermined. In germline, CDR1 is SGHNT, CDR2 YENEEA. The germline V and J ends were trimmed by 0 bases and 0 bases, with 5 bases remaining between them. This CDR3 comprises 14 residues. The CDR3 nucleotides read TGTGCCAGCAGCTTAGATGGCATGAACACTGAAGCTTTCTTT. Residues: CASSLDGMNTEAFF.

This clone has a single count. This sequence joins TRBV28 and TRBJ1-4, with 12 nucleotides matching TRBD1. V lost 7 bases to trimming and J lost 8 bases; unmatched junction nucleotides: 14. The germline V gene encodes CDR1 MDHEN and CDR2 SYDVKM. The CDR3 extends over 17 amino acids. The CDR3 loop is CASTLGGTGGAGEKLFF. The CDR3 nucleotides read TGTGCCAGCACCCTTGGAGGGACAGGGGGCGCCGGGGAAAAACTGTTTTTT. The full variable domain, with the rest looked up from reference TRBV28 and TRBJ1-4, is DVKVTQSSRYLVKRTGEKVFLECVQDMDHENMFWYRQDPGLGLRLIYFSYDVKMKEKGDIPEGYSVSREKKERFSLILESASTNQTSMYLCASTLGGTGGAGEKLFFGSGTQLSVL.

This rearrangement joins TRBV4-2 to TRBJ1-6; 7 nucleotides agree with TRBD1. The germline V gene has CDR1 LGHNA and CDR2 YNFKEQ. The CDR3 length is 17 residues. The ends lost 1 base at V and 13 bases at J; junction bases unmatched: 16. CDR3 sequence (DNA): TGTGCCAGCAGCCAAGGACAGGGTGGGGGCAATAGTGGGCCCCTCCACTTT. This sequence encodes CASSQGQGGGNSGPLHF.

This chain links TRBV2 with TRBJ1-1, with a possible D match to TRBD1 (5 bases). Deletions cut 2 bases from V and 3 bases from J, with 16 bases between. The CDR3 sequence is 16 residues long. The germline gives CDR1 SNHLY, CDR2 FYNNEI. The CDR3: CASSELNRGGYTEAFF. The DNA for the CDR3 is TGTGCCAGCAGTGAACTGAATCGGGGGGGGTACACTGAAGCTTTCTTT.

V usage is TRBV6-5 and J usage is TRBJ1-5, with TRBD1 matching 7 bases. V dropped 8 bases and J dropped 0; count of bases not matched to a gene: 7. The CDR3 is made up of 15 amino acids. Germline-derived CDR1 and CDR2 are MNHEY and SVGAGI. CDR3 nucleotide sequence: TGTGCCAGCTTAACCGGGACAGTTAGCAATCAGCCCCAGCATTTT. Its protein is CASLTGTVSNQPQHF.

This sequence joins TRBV28 and TRBJ1-2; D gene uncertain. The V gene lost 10 bases and the J gene lost 8 bases, with 14 bases spanning the gap. The CDR3 extends over 11 amino acids. Germline CDR1 and CDR2: MDHEN and SYDVKM. This CDR3 is CATQSLTGYTF. DNA of the CDR3: TGTGCCACTCAAAGCCTCACCGGCTACACCTTC.